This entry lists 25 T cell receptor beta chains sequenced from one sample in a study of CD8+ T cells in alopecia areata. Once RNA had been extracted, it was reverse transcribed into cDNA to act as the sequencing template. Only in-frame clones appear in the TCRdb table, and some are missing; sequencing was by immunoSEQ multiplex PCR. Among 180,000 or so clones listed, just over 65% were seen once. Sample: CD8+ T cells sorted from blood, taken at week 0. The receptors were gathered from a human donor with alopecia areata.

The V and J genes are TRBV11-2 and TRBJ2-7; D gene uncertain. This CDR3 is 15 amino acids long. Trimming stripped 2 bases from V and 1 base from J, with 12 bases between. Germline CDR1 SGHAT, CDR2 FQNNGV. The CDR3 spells CASSLWGQASYEQYF. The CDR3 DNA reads TGTGCCAGCAGCTTATGGGGTCAGGCGTCCTACGAGCAGTACTTC.

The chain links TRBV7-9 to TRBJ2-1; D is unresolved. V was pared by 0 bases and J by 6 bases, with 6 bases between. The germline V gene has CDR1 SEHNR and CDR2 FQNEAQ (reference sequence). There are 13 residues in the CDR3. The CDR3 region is CASSLALRNEQFF. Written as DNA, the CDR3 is TGTGCCAGCAGCTTAGCCCTCCGCAATGAGCAGTTCTTC.

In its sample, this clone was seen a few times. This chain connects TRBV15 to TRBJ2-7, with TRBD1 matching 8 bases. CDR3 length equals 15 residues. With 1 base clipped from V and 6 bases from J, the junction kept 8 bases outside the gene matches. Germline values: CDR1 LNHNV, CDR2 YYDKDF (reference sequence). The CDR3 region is CATSRAEDRVGEQYF. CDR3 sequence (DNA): TGTGCCACCAGCAGAGCGGAGGACAGGGTCGGCGAGCAGTACTTC.

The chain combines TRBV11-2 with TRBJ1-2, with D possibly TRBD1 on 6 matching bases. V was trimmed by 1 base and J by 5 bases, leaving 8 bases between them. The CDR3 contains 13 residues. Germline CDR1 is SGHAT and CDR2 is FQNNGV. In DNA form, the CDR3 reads TGTGCCAGCAGCTTAGCGCAGGGGTATGGCTACACCTTC. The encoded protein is CASSLAQGYGYTF.

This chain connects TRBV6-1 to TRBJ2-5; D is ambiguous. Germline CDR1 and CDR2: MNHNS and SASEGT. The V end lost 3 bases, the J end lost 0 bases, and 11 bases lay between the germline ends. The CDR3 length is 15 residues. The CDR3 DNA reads TGTGCCAGCAGTGATCCAGTTAAGTACCAAGAGACCCAGTACTTC. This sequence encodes CASSDPVKYQETQYF.

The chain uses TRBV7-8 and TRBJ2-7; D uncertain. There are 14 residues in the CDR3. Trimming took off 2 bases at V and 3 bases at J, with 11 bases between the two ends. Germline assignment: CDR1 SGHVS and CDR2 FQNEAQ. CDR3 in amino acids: CASSLIAPGYEQYF. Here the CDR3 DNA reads TGTGCCAGCAGCTTAATCGCACCCGGCTACGAGCAGTACTTC.

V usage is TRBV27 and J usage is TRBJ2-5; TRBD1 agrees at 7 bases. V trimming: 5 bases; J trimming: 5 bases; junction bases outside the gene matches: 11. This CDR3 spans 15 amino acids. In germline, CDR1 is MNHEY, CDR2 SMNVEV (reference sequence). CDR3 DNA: TGTGCCAGCAGTGTGGCCTCTGGGACAGCGGAGACCCAGTACTTC. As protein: CASSVASGTAETQYF.

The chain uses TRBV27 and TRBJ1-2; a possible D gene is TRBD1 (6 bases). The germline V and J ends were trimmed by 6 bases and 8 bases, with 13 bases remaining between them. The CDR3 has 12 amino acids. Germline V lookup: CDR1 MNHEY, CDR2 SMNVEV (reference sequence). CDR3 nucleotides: TGTGCCAGCAGCAGGGGAGGGCAAGGCTACACCTTC. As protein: CASSRGGQGYTF.

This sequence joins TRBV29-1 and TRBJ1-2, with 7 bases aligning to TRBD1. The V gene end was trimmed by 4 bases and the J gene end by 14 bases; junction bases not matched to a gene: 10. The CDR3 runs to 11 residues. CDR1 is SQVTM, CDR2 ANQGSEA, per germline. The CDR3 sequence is CSVVLTGNITF. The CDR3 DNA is TGCAGCGTTGTCTTGACAGGGAATATAACCTTC. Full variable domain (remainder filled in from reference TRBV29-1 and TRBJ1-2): SAVISQKPSRDICQRGTSLTIQCQVDSQVTMMFWYRQQPGQSLTLIATANQGSEATYESGFVIDKFPISRPNLTFSTLTVSNMSPEDSSIYLCSVVLTGNITFGSGTRLTVV.

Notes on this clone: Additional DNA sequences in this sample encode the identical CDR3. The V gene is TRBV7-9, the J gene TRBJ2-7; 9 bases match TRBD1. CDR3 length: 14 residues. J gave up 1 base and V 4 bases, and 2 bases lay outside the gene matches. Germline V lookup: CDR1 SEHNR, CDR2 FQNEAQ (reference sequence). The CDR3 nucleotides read TGTGCCAGCAGCTCCGGACAGGGGTCCTACGAGCAGTACTTC. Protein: CASSSGQGSYEQYF.

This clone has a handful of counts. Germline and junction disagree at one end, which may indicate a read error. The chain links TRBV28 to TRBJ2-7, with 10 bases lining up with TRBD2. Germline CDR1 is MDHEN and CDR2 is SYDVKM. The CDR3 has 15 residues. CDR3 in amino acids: CASSPTSGASYGQYF. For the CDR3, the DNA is TGTGCCAGCAGTCCAACTAGCGGGGCCTCCTACGGGCAGTACTTC.

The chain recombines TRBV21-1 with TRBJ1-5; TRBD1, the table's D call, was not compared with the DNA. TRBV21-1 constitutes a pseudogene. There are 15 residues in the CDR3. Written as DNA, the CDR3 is TGTGCCAGCAGCTACTCTCTACAGGACCCCCAGCCCCAGCATTTT. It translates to CASSYSLQDPQPQHF.

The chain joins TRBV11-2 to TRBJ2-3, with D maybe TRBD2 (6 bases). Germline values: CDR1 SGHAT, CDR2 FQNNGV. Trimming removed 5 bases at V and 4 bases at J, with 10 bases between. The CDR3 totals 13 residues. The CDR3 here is CASSPGLSDTQYF. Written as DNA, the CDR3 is TGTGCCAGCAGCCCGGGACTGTCAGATACGCAGTATTTT. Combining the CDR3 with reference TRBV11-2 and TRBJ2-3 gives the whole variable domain EAGVAQSPRYKIIEKRQSVAFWCNPISGHATLYWYQQILGQGPKLLIQFQNNGVVDDSQLPKDRFSAERLKGVDSTLKIQPAKLEDSAVYLCASSPGLSDTQYFGPGTRLTVL.

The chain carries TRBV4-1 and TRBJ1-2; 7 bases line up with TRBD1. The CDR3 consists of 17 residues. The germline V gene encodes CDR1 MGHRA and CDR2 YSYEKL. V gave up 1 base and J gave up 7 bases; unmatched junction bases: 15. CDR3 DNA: TGCGCCAGCAGCCAAGCCTACGGCGTGGAGGGGGCATTTGGCTACACCTTC. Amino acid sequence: CASSQAYGVEGAFGYTF.

The CDR3 here is CASSYQGLTGELFF. The CDR3, as DNA: TGTGCCAGCAGTTATCAGGGGCTCACCGGGGAGCTGTTTTTT. The chain employs TRBV6-6 and TRBJ2-2, with D possibly being TRBD1 (6 bases). CDR1 is MNHNY and CDR2 is SVGAGI in the germline V gene (reference sequence). This CDR3 comprises 14 residues. Trimming removed 3 bases at V and 4 bases at J, with 9 bases between.

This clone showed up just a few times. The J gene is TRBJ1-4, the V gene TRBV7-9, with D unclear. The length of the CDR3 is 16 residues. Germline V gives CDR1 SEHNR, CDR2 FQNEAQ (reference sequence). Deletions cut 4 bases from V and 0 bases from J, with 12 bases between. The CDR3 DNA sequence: TGTGCCAGCAGCTCACCGGGAAGCTCAACTAATGAAAAACTGTTTTTT. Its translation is CASSSPGSSTNEKLFF.

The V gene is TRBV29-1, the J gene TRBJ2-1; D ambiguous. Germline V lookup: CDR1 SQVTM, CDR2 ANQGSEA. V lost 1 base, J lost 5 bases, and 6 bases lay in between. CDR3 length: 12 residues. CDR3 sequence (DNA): TGCAGCGTTGAAGTTAGGAACAATGAGCAGTTCTTC. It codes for CSVEVRNNEQFF.

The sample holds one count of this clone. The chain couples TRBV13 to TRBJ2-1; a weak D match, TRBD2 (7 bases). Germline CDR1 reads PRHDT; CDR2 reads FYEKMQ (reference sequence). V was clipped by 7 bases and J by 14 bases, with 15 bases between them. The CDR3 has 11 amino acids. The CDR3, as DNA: TGTGCCAGCAAGGGGGGGCGAATTGAGTTCTTC. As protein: CASKGGRIEFF.

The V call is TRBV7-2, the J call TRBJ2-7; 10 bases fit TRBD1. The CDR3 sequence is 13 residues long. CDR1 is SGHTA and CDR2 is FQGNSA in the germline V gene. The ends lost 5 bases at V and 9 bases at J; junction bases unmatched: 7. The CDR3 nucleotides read TGTGCCAGCAGCCCCGGGACAGGGGTTGGGCAGTACTTC. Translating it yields CASSPGTGVGQYF.

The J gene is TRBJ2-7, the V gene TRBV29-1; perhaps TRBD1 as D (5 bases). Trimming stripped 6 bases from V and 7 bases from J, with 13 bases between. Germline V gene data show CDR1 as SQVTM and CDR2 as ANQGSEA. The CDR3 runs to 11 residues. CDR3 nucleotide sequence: TGCAGCGTCTCAATTCGACAGGAGCAGTACTTC. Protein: CSVSIRQEQYF.

The CDR3 loop is CASSIWDADTQYF. CDR3 DNA: TGTGCCAGTAGTATTTGGGACGCGGATACGCAGTATTTT. The chain carries TRBV19 and TRBJ2-3; the D call may be TRBD1 or TRBD2 (5 bases each). The germline V gene encodes CDR1 LNHDA and CDR2 SQIVND (reference sequence). The ends were cut back, 3 bases at V and 6 bases at J, with 10 bases in the middle. This CDR3 spans 13 amino acids.

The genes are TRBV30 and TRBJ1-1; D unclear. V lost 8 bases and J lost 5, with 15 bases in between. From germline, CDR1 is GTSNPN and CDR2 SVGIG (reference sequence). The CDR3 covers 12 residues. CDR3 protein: CAGEAGRTEAFF. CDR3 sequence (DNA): TGTGCCGGTGAGGCAGGAAGGACTGAAGCTTTCTTT.

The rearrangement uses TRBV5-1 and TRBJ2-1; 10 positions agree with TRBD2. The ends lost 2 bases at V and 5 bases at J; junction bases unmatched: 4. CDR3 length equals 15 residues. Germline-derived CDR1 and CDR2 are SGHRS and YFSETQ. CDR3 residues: CASSFSGGLNNEQFF. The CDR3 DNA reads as TGCGCCAGCAGCTTTAGCGGGGGGTTAAACAATGAGCAGTTCTTC.

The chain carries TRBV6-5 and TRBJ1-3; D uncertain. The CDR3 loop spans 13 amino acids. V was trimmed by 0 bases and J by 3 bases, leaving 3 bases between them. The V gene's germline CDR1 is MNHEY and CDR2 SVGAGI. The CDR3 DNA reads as TGTGCCAGCAGTTACTCGATTGGAAACACCATATATTTT. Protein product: CASSYSIGNTIYF.

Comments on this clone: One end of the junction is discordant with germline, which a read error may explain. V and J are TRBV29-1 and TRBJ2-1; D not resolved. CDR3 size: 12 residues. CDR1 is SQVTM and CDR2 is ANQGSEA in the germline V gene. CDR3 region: CGVEEAFNEQFF. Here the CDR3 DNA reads TGCGGCGTTGAAGAAGCTTTCAATGAGCAGTTCTTC.